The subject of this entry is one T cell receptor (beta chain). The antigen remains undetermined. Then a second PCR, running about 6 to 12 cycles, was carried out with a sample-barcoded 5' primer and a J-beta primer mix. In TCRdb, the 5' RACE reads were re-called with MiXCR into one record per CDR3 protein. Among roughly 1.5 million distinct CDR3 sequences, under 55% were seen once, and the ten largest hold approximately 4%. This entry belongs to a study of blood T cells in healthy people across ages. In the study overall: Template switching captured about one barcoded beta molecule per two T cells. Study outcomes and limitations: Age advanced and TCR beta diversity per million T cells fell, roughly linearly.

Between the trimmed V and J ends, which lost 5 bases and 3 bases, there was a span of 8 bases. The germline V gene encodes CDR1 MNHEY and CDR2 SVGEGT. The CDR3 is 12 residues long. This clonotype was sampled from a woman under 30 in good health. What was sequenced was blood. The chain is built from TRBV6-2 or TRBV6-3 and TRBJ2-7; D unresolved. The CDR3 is CASSQAFYEQYF. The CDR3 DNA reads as TGTGCCAGCAGTCAAGCTTTCTACGAGCAGTACTTC.